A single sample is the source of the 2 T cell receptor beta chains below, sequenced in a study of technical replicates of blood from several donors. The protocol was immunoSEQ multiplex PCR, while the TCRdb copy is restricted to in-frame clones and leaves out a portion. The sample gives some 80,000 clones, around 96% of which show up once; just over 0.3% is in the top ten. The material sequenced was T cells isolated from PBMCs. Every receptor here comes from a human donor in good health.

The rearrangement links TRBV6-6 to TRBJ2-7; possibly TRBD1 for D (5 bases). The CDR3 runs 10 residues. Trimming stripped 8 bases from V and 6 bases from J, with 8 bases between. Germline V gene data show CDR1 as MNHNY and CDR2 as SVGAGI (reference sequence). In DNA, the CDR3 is TGTGCCAGCGCAGGGCGCGAGCAGTACTTC. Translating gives CASAGREQYF.

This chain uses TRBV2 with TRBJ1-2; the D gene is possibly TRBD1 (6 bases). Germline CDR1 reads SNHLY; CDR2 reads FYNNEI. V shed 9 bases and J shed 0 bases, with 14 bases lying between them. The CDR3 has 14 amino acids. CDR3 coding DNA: TGTGCCAGAGAGGGGGAGCGAGCTAACTATGGCTACACCTTC. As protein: CAREGERANYGYTF.